This TCR beta chain was sequenced during a study of beta chain features in type 1 diabetes (dated by TCRdb to 2016 to 2019). Concerning the study at large: No differences in mean age, gender distribution, total cell number or subset yield were found between patients and healthy donors. A total of roughly 98,000,000 sorted cells were examined across all samples, and a strong correlation was observed between cell number per subset and RNA yield. In the study, recently diagnosed type 1 diabetes patients and matched healthy donors were compared on the TCRB repertoires of their sorted circulating CD4+ T cell subsets. Regulatory and stem cell-like memory subsets were obtained from only 8 patients and roughly eight healthy donors, while naive and central memory subsets were obtained from all 28 donors.

The cysteine opens and the phenylalanine closes a CDR3 of 15 amino acids. The retained sequence is limited to the CDR3, 45 bases, with the frame set at the first base. Relative to germline, V is missing 6 bases and J is missing 0 bases, with 6 bases of the junction outside any gene match. The germline V gene sets CDR1 to SQVTM and CDR2 to ANQGSEA. Broader findings and caveats from the paper: Fewer insertions and more nucleotide deletions at VDJ recombination sites were observed in patients with type 1 diabetes, implying thymic rearrangement abnormalities. HLA sub-analyses involved small numbers of individuals, so any influence of HLA type on TCRB rearrangement remained unresolved. Naive, central memory and regulatory TCRB repertoires appeared more similar among patients than among healthy donors. PCR may preferentially amplify shorter templates, but because patient and control samples were amplified and corrected together, any resulting skew would affect both groups equally. In all four CD4+ subsets, TCRB CDR3 length was moderately but significantly shorter in type 1 diabetes patients. Sequencing cDNA rather than genomic DNA could over-represent highly expressing activated cells, although activation and CD3 levels did not differ between groups.

The entire isolated RNA was reverse transcribed using the High Capacity cDNA Reverse Transcription Kit, and thus expressed TCRB transcripts were sequenced. Deep immunoSEQ sequencing was performed on naive, central memory and regulatory T cell samples, with an average of roughly 3.6 million total reads per sample. Sorted cells were lysed in RLT buffer, and RNA was extracted using DNase-treated RNeasy Micro or Mini kits according to cell number. Each cell subset was processed separately to prevent cross-contamination, with patient and healthy donor samples processed together. TCRB sequences were amplified from cDNA with the immunoSEQ multiplex PCR, producing 87-bp fragments spanning the CDR3 region. Sequencing of the amplicons was done on the Illumina HiSeq platform. For the original study's pipeline: Synthetic template baselines were used to correct PCR bias computationally, reads within Hamming distance 2 were collapsed, and singletons that could not be merged were discarded. Reads were aligned against IMGT to assign V, D and J genes, CDR3 length and insertions or deletions at six rearrangement sites. Clonotype counts were normalized to sorted cell number within each subset before computing true diversity and Gini coefficients with the tcR R package. Repertoire sharing was quantified using the overlap coefficient calculated on TCRB nucleotide sequences. Out-of-frame TCRB sequences from naive cells were analyzed to stand in for the pre-selection repertoire. In its TCRdb copy, this immuneACCESS table keeps in-frame sequences only and misses some clones. Where compared with another copy, unresolved V genes explain less than half of these, and the others have no known cause. The V and J calls and clone size come from that table; D and trimming were worked out from the DNA. In this sample the table shows about 360,000 clones, roughly an eighth of which occur a single time. The ten largest clones take up approximately 0.015% of the sample.

A few counts support this clone. Its antigen is currently not known. No much larger clone exists at a distance of one base, and base qualities are not known. Each donor gave one peripheral blood draw, averaging approximately 0.12 L, which was collected into heparinised tubes. Using a panel that included CD45RO, CCR7, CD25, CD127, CD95 and CD27, naive, central memory, regulatory and stem cell-like memory CD4+ T cells were sorted on a BD FACSAria II. Purity was above 95% for every sorted population. Right away, PBMCs were isolated by Lymphoprep density gradient centrifugation and were stained directly, with no culture step. Samples were stained and sorted in pairs, with one healthy donor and one patient per experiment, so that batch effects were minimized.

Here the chain combines TRBV29-1 and TRBJ2-1; 9 bases in the junction line up with TRBD1. The sample was naive CD4+ T cells from blood. The cell subset or site label of this sample denotes: true naive CD4+ T cells. The sequence derives from a man aged 18 to 30 in good health. The CDR3 protein: CSVKQGANSYNEQFF. The sequenced DNA: TGCAGCGTCAAACAGGGGGCGAACTCCTACAATGAGCAGTTCTTC.